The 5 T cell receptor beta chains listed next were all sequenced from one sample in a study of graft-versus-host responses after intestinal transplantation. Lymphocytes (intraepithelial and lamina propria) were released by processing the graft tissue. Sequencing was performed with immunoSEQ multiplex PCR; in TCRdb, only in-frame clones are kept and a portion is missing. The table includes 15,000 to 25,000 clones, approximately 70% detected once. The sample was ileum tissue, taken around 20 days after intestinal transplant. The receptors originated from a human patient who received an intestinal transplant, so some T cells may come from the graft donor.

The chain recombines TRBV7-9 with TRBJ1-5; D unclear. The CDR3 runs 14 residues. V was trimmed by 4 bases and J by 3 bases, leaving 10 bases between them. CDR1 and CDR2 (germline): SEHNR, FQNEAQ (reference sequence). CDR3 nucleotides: TGTGCCAGCAGCTCCGGAGGGCTCAATCAGCCCCAGCATTTT. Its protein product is CASSSGGLNQPQHF.

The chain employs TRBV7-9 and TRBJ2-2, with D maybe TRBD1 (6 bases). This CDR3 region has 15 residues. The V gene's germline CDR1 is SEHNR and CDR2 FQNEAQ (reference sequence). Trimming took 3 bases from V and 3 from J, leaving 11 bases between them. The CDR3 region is CASSLADRYTGELFF. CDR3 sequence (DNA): TGTGCCAGCAGCTTGGCGGACAGATACACCGGGGAGCTGTTTTTT.

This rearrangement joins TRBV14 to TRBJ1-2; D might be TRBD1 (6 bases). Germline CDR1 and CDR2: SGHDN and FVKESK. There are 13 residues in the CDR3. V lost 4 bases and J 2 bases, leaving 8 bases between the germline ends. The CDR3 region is CASSPGQNYGYTF. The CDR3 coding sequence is TGTGCCAGCAGCCCGGGACAAAACTATGGCTACACCTTC.

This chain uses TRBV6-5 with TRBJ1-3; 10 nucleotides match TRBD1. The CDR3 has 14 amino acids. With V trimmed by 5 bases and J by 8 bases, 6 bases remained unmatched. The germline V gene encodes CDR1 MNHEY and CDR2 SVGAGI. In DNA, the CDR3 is TGTGCCAGCAGTCCCGGGACAGGGGAGCACACCATATATTTT. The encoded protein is CASSPGTGEHTIYF.

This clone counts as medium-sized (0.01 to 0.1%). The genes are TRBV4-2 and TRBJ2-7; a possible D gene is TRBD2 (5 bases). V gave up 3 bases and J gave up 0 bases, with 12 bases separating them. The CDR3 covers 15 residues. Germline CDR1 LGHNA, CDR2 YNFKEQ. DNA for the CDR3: TGTGCCAGCAGCCAGGAGGACTTCGACTCCTACGAGCAGTACTTC. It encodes CASSQEDFDSYEQYF.